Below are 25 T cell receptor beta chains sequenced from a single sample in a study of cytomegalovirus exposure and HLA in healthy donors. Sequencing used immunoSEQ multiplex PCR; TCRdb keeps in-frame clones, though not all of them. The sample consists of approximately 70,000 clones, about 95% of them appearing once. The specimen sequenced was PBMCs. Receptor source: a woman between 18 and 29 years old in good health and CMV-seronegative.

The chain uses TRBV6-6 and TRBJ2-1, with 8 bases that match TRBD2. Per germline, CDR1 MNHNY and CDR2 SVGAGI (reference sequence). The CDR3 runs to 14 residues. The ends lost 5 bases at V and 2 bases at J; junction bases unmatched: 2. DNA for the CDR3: TGTGCCAGCAGTACGGGAGGGCCCTACAATGAGCAGTTCTTC. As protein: CASSTGGPYNEQFF.

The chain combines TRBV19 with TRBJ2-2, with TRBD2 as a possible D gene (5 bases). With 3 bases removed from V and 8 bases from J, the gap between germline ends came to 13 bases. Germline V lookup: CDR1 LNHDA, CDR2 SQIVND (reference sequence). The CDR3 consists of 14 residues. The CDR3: CASSIPASTGELFF. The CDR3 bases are TGTGCCAGTAGTATCCCGGCTAGCACTGGGGAGCTGTTTTTT.

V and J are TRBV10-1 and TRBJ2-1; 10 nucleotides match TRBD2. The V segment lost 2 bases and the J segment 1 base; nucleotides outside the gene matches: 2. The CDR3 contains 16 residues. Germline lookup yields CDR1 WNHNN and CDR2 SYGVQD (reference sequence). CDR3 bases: TGCGCCAGCAGTGAGCTAGCGGGGGAATCCTACAATGAGCAGTTCTTC. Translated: CASSELAGESYNEQFF.

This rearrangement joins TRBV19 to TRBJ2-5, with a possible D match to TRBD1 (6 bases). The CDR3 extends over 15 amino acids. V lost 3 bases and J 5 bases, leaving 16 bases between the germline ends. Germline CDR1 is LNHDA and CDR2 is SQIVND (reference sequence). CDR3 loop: CASSILRTGLETQYF. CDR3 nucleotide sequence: TGTGCCAGTAGTATCCTTCGAACAGGGTTGGAGACCCAGTACTTC.

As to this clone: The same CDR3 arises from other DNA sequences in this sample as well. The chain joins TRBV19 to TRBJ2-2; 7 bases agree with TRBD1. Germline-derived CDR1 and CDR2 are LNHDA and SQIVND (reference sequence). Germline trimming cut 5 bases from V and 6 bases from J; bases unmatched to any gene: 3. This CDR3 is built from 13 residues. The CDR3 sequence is CASSRQGAGELFF. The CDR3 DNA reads TGTGCCAGTAGTCGACAGGGAGCCGGGGAGCTGTTTTTT.

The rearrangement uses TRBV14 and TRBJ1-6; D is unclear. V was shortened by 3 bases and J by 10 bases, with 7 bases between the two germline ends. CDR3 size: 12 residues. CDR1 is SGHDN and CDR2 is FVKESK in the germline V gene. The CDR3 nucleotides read TGTGCCAGCAGCCAGGGCCTGTCACCCCTCCACTTT. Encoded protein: CASSQGLSPLHF.

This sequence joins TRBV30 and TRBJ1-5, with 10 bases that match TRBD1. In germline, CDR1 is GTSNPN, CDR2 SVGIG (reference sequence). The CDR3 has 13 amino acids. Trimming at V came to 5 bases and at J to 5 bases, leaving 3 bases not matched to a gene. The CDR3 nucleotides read TGTGCCTGGTCGGACAGGGGGGATCAGCCCCAGCATTTT. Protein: CAWSDRGDQPQHF. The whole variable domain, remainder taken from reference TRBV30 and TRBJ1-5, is SQTIHQWPATLVQPVGSPLSLECTVEGTSNPNLYWYRQAAGRGLQLLFYSVGIGQISSEVPQNLSASRPQDRQFILSSKKLLLSDSGFYLCAWSDRGDQPQHFGDGTRLSIL.

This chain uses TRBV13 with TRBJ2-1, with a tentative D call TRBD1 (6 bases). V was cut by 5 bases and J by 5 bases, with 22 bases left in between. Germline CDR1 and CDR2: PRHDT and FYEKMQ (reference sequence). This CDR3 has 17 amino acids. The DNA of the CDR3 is TGTGCCAGCAGCCGCCGCGTCGGACAGTTGTCTGACAATGAGCAGTTCTTC. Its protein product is CASSRRVGQLSDNEQFF.

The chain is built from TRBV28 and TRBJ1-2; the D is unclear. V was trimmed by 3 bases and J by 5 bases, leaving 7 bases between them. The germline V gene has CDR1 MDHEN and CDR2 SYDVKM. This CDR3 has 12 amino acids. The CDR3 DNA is TGTGCCAGCAGTTTCGATAGATATGGCTACACCTTC. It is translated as CASSFDRYGYTF.

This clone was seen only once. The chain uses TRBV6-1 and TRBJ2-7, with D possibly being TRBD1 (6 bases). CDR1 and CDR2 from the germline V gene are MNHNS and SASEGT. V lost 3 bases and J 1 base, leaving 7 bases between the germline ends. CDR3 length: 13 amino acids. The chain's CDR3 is CASSDGQSYEQYF. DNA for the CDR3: TGTGCCAGCAGTGACGGACAGTCCTACGAGCAGTACTTC.

The CDR3 DNA follows: TGTGCCAGCAGCCTAGGACTAGCGGGGTACTCCTACGAGCAGTACTTC. Its protein is CASSLGLAGYSYEQYF. The chain uses TRBV5-6 and TRBJ2-7; 12 nucleotides match TRBD2. V lost 4 bases and J lost 0; bases outside the gene matches: 5. The CDR3 contains 16 residues. CDR1 SGHDT and CDR2 YYEEEE come from the germline V gene.

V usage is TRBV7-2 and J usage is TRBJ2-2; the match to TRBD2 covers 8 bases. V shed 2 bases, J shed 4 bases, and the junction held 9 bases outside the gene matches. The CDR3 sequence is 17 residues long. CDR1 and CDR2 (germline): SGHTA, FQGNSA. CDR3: CASSLSRGLAGTGELFF. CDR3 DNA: TGTGCCAGCAGCTTATCCCGGGGTCTAGCGGGCACCGGGGAGCTGTTTTTT.

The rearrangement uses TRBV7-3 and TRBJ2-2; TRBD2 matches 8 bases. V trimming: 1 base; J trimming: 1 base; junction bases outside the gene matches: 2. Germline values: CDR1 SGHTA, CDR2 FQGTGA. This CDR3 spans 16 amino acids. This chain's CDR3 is CASSLSSGENTGELFF. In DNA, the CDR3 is TGTGCCAGCAGCTTAAGTAGCGGGGAGAACACCGGGGAGCTGTTTTTT.

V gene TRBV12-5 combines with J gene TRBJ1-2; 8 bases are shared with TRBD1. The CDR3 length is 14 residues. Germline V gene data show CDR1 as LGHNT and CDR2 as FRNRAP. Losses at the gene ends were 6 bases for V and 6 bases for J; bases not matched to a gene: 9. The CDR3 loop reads CASGDQGALNGYTF. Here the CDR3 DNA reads TGTGCTAGTGGAGATCAGGGGGCGTTGAATGGCTACACCTTC.

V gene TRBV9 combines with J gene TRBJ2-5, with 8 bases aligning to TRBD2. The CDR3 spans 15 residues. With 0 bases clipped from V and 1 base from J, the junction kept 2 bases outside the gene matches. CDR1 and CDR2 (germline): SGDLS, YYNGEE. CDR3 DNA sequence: TGTGCCAGCAGCGTAGAAGGGACTAGCCAAGAGACCCAGTACTTC. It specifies CASSVEGTSQETQYF.

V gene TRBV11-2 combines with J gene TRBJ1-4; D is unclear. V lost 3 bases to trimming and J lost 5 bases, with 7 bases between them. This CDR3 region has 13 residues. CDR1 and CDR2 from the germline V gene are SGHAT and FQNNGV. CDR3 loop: CASSFSTNEKLFF. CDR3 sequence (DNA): TGTGCCAGCAGCTTCTCTACGAATGAAAAACTGTTTTTT.

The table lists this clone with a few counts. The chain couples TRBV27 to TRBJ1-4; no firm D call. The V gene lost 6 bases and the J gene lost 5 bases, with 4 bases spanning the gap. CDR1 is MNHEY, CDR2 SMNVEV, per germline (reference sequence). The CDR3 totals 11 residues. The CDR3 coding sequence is TGTGCCAGCAGGAGGAATGAAAAACTGTTTTTT. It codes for CASRRNEKLFF.

This CDR3 is CASSLGRVTDTQYF. In DNA form, the CDR3 reads TGTGCCAGCAGCTTAGGACGGGTCACAGATACGCAGTATTTT. The rearrangement links TRBV7-9 to TRBJ2-3, with D hard to call. This CDR3 region has 14 residues. Germline loops: CDR1 SEHNR, CDR2 FQNEAQ (reference sequence). Trimming removed 1 base from V and 2 bases from J, with 7 bases in between.

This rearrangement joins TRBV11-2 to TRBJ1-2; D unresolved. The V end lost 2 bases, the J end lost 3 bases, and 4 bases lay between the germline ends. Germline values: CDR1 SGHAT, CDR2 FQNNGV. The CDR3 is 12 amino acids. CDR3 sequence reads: CASSLSDYGYTF. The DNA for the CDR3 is TGTGCCAGCAGCTTATCAGACTATGGCTACACCTTC.

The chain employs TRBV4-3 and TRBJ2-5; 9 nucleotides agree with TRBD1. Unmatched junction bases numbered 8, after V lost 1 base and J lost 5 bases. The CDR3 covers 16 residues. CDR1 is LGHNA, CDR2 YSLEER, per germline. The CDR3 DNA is TGCGCCAGCAGCCAAGGGTCACAGGGGGCCCGGGAGACCCAGTACTTC. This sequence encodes CASSQGSQGARETQYF.

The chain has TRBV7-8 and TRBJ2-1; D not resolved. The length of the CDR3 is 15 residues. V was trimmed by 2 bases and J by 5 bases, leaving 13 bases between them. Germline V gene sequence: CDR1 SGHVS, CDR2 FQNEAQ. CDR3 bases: TGTGCCAGCAGCTTAATGCGAATTTTGGACAATGAGCAGTTCTTC. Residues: CASSLMRILDNEQFF.

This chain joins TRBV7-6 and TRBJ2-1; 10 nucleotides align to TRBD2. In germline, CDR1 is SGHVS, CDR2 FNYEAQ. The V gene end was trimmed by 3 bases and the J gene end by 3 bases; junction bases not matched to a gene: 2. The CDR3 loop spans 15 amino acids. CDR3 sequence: CASSFGLADYNEQFF. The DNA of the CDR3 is TGTGCCAGCAGCTTCGGACTAGCGGACTACAATGAGCAGTTCTTC.

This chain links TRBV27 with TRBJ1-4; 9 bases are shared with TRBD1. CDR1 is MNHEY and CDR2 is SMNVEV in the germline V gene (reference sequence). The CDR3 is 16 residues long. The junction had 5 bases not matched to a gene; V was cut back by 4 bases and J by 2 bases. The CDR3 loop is CASSYTGGSTNEKLFF. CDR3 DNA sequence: TGTGCCAGCAGTTACACAGGGGGCTCGACTAATGAAAAACTGTTTTTT. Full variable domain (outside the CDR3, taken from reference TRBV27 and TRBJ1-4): EAQVTQNPRYLITVTGKKLTVTCSQNMNHEYMSWYRQDPGLGLRQIYYSMNVEVTDKGDVPEGYKVSRKEKRNFPLILESPSPNQTSLYFCASSYTGGSTNEKLFFGSGTQLSVL.

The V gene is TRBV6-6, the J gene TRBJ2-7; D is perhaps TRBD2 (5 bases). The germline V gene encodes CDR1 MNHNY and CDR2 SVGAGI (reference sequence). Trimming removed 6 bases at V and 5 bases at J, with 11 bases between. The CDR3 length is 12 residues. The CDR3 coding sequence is TGTGCCAGCAGCCAGAGGGCCCACGAGCAGTACTTC. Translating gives CASSQRAHEQYF.

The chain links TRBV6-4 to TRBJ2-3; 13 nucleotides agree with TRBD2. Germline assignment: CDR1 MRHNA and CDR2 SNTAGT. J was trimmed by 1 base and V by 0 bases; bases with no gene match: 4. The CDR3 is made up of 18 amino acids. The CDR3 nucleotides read TGTGCCAGCAGTGACTCCCGGACTAGCGGGGGTGGCACAGATACGCAGTATTTT. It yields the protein CASSDSRTSGGGTDTQYF.